Sequencing of this T cell receptor beta chain was carried out in a study of shared clonotypes between healthy human individuals. Findings of the study overall: Estimated clonotype richness was generally higher in naive than memory subsets.

This clone was seen once. Its antigen remains unidentified. Original analysis: Because ImmunoSEQ provided only junction sequences with no quality scores, the filtering differed. The data were produced by immunoSEQ multiplex PCR, yet TCRdb's version contains in-frame clones alone and is incomplete. The DNA gave D and trimming, while V, J and clone size come from that table. The sample has about 2.4 million clones, roughly 93% seen once. The sequenced sample was naive CD4+ T cells from PBMCs. The subset denotes: CD45RA+ positively selected. The sequence came from a man younger than 35 in good health. Some clones in this sample may be carry-over from other donors' samples.

The CDR3 loop is CASSEYEARAGHEQFF. DNA for the CDR3: TGTGCCAGCAGTGAATATGAGGCCCGGGCGGGGCATGAGCAGTTCTTC. V usage is TRBV25-1 and J usage is TRBJ2-1, with D maybe TRBD2 (6 bases). Trimming pared 0 bases from V and 8 bases from J, leaving 17 bases between. This CDR3 is built from 16 residues. CDR1 and CDR2 (germline): MGHDK, SYGVNS.